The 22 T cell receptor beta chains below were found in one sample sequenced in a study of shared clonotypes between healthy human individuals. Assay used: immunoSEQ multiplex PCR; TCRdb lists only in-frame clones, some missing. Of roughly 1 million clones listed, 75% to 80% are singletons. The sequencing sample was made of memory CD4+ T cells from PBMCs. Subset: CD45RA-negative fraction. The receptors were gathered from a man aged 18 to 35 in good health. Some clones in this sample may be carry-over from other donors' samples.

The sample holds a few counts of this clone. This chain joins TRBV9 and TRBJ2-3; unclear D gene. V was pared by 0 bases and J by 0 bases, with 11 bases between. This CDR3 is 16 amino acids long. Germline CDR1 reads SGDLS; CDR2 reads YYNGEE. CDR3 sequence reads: CASSVGARKSTDTQYF. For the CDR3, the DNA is TGTGCCAGCAGCGTAGGGGCCAGAAAAAGCACAGATACGCAGTATTTT.

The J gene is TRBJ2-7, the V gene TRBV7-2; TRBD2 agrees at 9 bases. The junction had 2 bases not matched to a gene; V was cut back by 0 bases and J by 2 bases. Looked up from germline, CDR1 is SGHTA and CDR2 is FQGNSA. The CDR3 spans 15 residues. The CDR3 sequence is CASSLAAGGTYEQYF. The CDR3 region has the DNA TGTGCCAGCAGCTTAGCAGCGGGAGGCACCTACGAGCAGTACTTC.

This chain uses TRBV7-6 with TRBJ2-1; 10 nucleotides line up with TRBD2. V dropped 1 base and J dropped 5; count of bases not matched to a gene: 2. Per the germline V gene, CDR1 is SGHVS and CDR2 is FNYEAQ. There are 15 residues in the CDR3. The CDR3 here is CASSLVTSGDNEQFF. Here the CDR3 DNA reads TGTGCCAGCAGCTTAGTCACTAGCGGGGACAATGAGCAGTTCTTC.

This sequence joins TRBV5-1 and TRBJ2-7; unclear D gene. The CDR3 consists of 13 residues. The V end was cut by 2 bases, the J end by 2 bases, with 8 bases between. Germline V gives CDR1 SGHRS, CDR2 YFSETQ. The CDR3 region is CASSFTGPYEQYF. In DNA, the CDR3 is TGCGCCAGCAGCTTCACGGGTCCCTACGAGCAGTACTTC. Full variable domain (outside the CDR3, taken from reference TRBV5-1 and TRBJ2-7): KAGVTQTPRYLIKTRGQQVTLSCSPISGHRSVSWYQQTPGQGLQFLFEYFSETQRNKGNFPGRFSGRQFSNSRSEMNVSTLELGDSALYLCASSFTGPYEQYFGPGTRLTVT.

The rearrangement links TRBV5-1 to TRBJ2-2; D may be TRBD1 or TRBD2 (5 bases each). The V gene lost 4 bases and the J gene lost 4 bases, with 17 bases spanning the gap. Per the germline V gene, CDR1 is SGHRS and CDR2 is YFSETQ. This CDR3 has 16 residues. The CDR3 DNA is TGCGCCAGCAGCCTCACGGGGACCACGGGCACCGGGGAGCTGTTTTTT. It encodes CASSLTGTTGTGELFF.

The DNA for the CDR3 is TGTGCCAGCAGTTTTTACGGGGGGAGCTCCTACAATGAGCAGTTCTTC. This encodes CASSFYGGSSYNEQFF. The chain links TRBV28 to TRBJ2-1; 7 bases are a match to TRBD2. V lost 3 bases to trimming and J lost 0 bases; unmatched junction nucleotides: 5. This CDR3 comprises 16 residues. Germline-derived CDR1 and CDR2 are MDHEN and SYDVKM.

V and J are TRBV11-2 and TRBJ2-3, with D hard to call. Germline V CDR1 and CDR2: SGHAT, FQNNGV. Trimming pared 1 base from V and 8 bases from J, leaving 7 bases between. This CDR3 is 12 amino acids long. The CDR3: CASSLVSGTQYF. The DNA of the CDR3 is TGTGCCAGCAGCTTAGTCAGTGGTACGCAGTATTTT. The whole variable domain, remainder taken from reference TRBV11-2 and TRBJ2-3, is EAGVAQSPRYKIIEKRQSVAFWCNPISGHATLYWYQQILGQGPKLLIQFQNNGVVDDSQLPKDRFSAERLKGVDSTLKIQPAKLEDSAVYLCASSLVSGTQYFGPGTRLTVL.

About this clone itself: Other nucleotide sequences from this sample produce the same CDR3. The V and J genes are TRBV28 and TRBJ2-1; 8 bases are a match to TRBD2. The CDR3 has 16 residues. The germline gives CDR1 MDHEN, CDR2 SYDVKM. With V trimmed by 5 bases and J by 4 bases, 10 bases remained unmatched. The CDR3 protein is CASSPSTSGAYNEQFF. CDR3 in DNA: TGTGCCAGCAGTCCGTCAACTAGCGGAGCTTACAATGAGCAGTTCTTC.

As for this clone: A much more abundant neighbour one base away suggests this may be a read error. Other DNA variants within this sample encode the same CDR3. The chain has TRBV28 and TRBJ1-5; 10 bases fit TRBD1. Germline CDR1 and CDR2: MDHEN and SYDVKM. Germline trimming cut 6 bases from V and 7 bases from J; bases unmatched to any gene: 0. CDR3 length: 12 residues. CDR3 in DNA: TGTGCCAGCAGGACAGGGGGCCAGCCCCAGCATTTT. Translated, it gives CASRTGGQPQHF.

CDR3: CASNRASEDTQYF. CDR3 in DNA: TGTGCCAGCAACCGGGCTAGCGAAGATACGCAGTATTTT. V gene TRBV9 combines with J gene TRBJ2-3, with a tentative D call TRBD2 (6 bases). Between the trimmed V and J ends, which lost 6 bases and 5 bases, there was a span of 13 bases. CDR1 is SGDLS, CDR2 YYNGEE, per germline. This CDR3 comprises 13 residues.

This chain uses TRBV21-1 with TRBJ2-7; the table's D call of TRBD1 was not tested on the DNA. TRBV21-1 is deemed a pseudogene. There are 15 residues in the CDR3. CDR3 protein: CASSSRDSHPYEQYF. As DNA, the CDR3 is TGTGCCAGCAGCTCCCGGGACAGTCATCCCTACGAGCAGTACTTC.

DNA of the CDR3: TGTGCCAGCAGCTTTCGACAGGGCGCCCAGGACACTGAAGCTTTCTTT. Translated: CASSFRQGAQDTEAFF. The genes are TRBV13 and TRBJ1-1; 7 bases are a match to TRBD1. V gave up 3 bases and J gave up 3 bases; unmatched junction bases: 10. The germline gives CDR1 PRHDT, CDR2 FYEKMQ (reference sequence). The CDR3 covers 16 residues. The full variable domain, rest sourced from reference TRBV13 and TRBJ1-1, is AAGVIQSPRHLIKEKRETATLKCYPIPRHDTVYWYQQGPGQDPQFLISFYEKMQSDKGSIPDRFSAQQFSDYHSELNMSSLELGDSALYFCASSFRQGAQDTEAFFGQGTRLTVV.

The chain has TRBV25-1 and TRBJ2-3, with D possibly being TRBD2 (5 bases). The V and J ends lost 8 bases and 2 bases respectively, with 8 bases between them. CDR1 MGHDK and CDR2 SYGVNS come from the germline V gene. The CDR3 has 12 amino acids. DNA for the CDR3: TGTGCCAGCCGACGGGACACAGATACGCAGTATTTT. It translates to CASRRDTDTQYF.

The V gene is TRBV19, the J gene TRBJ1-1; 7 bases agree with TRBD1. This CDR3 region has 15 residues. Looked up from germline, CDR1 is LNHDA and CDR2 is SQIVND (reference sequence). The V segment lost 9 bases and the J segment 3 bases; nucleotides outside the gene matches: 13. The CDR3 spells CASGFRGTEDTEAFF. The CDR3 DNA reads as TGTGCCAGCGGCTTCCGCGGGACAGAGGACACTGAAGCTTTCTTT.

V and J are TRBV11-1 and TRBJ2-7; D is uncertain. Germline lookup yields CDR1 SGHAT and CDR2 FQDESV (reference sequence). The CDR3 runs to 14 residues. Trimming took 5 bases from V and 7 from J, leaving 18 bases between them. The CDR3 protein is CASSPITVGLEQYF. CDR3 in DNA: TGTGCCAGCAGCCCGATAACCGTGGGGTTGGAGCAGTACTTC.

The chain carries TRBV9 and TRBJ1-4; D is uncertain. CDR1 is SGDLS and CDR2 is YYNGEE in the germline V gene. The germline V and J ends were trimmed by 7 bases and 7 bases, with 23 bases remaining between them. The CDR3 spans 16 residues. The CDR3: CASSRSGRIITEKLFF. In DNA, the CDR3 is TGTGCCAGCTCTCGATCCGGGAGGATAATAACTGAAAAACTGTTTTTT. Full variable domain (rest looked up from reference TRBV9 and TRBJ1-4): DSGVTQTPKHLITATGQRVTLRCSPRSGDLSVYWYQQSLDQGLQFLIQYYNGEERAKGNILERFSAQQFPDLHSELNLSSLELGDSALYFCASSRSGRIITEKLFFGSGTQLSVL.

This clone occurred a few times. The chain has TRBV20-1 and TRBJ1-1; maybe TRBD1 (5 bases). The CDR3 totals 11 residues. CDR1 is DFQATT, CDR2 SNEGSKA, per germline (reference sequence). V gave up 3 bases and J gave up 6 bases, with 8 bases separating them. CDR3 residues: CSASGDAEAFF. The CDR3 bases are TGCAGTGCTAGCGGGGACGCTGAAGCTTTCTTT.

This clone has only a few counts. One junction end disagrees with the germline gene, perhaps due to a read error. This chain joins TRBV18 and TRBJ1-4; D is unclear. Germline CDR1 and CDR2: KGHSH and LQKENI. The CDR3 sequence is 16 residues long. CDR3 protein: CASSPQNSGPNEKLFF. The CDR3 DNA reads TGTGCCAGCTCCCCACAGAATTCAGGTCCGAATGAAAAACTGTTTTTT.

Here the CDR3 reads CASSPGLYQPQHF. The CDR3, as DNA: TGTGCCAGCAGTCCTGGGTTGTATCAGCCCCAGCATTTT. V and J are TRBV7-9 and TRBJ1-5; D ambiguous. This CDR3 is 13 amino acids long. Germline CDR1 SEHNR, CDR2 FQNEAQ (reference sequence). The V gene lost 6 bases and the J gene lost 5 bases, with 11 bases spanning the gap.

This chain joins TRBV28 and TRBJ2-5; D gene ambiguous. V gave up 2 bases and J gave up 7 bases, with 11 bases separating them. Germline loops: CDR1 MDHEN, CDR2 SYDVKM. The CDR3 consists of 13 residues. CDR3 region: CASSLPTDATQYF. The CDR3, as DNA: TGTGCCAGCAGTTTACCGACCGACGCGACCCAGTACTTC.

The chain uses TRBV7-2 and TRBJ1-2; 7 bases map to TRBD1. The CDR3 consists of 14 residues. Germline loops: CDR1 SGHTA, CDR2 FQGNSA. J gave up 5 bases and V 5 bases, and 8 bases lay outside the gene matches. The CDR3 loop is CASSPRQGEYGYTF. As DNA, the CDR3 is TGTGCCAGCAGCCCCCGACAGGGAGAGTATGGCTACACCTTC.

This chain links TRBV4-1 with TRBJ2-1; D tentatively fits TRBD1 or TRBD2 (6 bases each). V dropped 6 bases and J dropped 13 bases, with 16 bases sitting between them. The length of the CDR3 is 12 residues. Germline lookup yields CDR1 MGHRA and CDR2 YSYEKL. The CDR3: CASRNEGGGQFF. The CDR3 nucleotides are TGCGCCAGCAGAAACGAGGGGGGTGGTCAGTTCTTC.